Listed below are T cell receptor beta chains from one sample, sequenced in a study of T cell responses to AZD1222 COVID-19 vaccine. Sequencing was performed with immunoSEQ multiplex PCR; in TCRdb, only in-frame clones are kept and a portion is missing. The data hold about 120,000 clones, with approximately 84% observed a single time. Here the sequenced sample was peripheral blood, taken on day 0 of AZD1222 vaccination. Receptors were obtained from an adult in good health. CDR3s include the opening cysteine and the closing phenylalanine or tryptophan. The D gene is left open where the match is weak. Some rows mark clone size as missing; the rest say once, few, many or name a class of expanded clone.

CDR3nt | CDR3aa | v_gene | abundance | d_gene | j_gene
TGTGCCAGCACCCAATCCGGGGAGCTGTTTTTT | CASTQSGELFF | TRBV2 | few | NA | TRBJ2-2
TGTGCCAGCTCCGCTAGCGGGGAAACCGGGGAGCTGTTTTTT | CASSASGETGELFF | TRBV6-4 | NA | TRBD2 | TRBJ2-2
TGCAGTGCTAGACAGAGTTATGGCTACACCTTC | CSARQSYGYTF | TRBV20-1 | NA | NA | TRBJ1-2
TGTGCCAGCAGTGAGGGGGAAGAGACCCAGTACTTC | CASSEGEETQYF | TRBV6-4 | NA | NA | TRBJ2-5
TGTGCCAGCAGCTTAGGGGTGGGGGTCCGCGAGCAGTACTTC | CASSLGVGVREQYF | TRBV7-2 | NA | NA | TRBJ2-7
TGTGCCAGCAAGCGGTGCCAAGAGACCCAGTACTTC | CASKRCQETQYF | TRBV6-4 | NA | NA | TRBJ2-5
TGTGCCAGCAGCCGGACTCCGGAATTTTCCTACGAGCAGTACTTC | CASSRTPEFSYEQYF | TRBV5-6 | NA | NA | TRBJ2-7
TGCGCCAGCAGTGGACAGGTGAACACCGGGGAGCTGTTTTTT | CASSGQVNTGELFF | TRBV10-1 | NA | NA | TRBJ2-2
TGTGCCATCTTAGGGCTCGGGACAGGGATCTTCGTCACCTACGAGCAGTACTTC | CAILGLGTGIFVTYEQYF | TRBV27 | NA | TRBD1 | TRBJ2-7
TGCAGCGTTGGGGACAGGGGGTACACTGAAGCTTTCTTT | CSVGDRGYTEAFF | TRBV29-1 | NA | TRBD1 | TRBJ1-1
TGCAGCGTTGGACCGGGGGGCAACACTGAAGCTTTCTTT | CSVGPGGNTEAFF | TRBV29-1 | few | NA | TRBJ1-1
TGTGCCAGCAGTTCCCGGACTAGCGGGAGCTACGAGCAGTACTTC | CASSSRTSGSYEQYF | TRBV27 | NA | TRBD2 | TRBJ2-7
TGTGCCAGCAGCATAGAGGCCCGCTCCTACAATGAGCAGTTCTTC | CASSIEARSYNEQFF | TRBV7-2 | NA | NA | TRBJ2-1
TGTGCCAGCAGCTTAGGAGATACCTCAGGGGAGCAGTACTTC | CASSLGDTSGEQYF | TRBV11-2 | NA | NA | TRBJ2-7
TGTGGAGGGGACGCGGAGGAAAAACTGTTTTTT | CGGDAEEKLFF | TRBV30 | once | NA | TRBJ1-4
TGTGCCAGCAGTCCCGGGGCTGGGGGTGGCAATCAGCCCCAGCATTTT | CASSPGAGGGNQPQHF | TRBV2 | once | NA | TRBJ1-5